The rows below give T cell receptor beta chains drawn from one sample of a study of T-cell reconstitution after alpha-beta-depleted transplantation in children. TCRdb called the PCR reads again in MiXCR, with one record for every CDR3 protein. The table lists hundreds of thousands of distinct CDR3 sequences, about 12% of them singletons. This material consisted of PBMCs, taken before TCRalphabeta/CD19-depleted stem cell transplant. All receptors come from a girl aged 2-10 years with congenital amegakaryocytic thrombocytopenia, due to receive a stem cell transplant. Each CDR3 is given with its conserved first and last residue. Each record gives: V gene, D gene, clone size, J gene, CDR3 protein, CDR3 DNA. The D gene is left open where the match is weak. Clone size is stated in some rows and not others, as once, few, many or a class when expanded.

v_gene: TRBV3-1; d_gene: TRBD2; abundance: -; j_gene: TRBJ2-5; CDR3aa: CASSRQAGRGETQYF; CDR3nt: TGTGCCAGCAGCCGTCAAGCAGGGAGGGGAGAGACCCAGTACTTC
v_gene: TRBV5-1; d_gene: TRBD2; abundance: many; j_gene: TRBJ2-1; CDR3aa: CASSLDASGYNEQFF; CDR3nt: TGCGCCAGCAGCTTGGATGCTAGCGGATACAATGAGCAGTTCTTC
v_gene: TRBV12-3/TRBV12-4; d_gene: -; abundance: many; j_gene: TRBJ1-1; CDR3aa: CASSFVENTEAFF; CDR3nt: TGTGCCAGCAGTTTTGTAGAGAACACTGAAGCTTTCTTT
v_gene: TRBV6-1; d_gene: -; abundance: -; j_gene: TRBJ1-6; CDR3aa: CASSPYAGRGYNSPLHF; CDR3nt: TGTGCCAGCAGTCCATATGCGGGCCGGGGGTATAATTCACCCCTCCACTTT
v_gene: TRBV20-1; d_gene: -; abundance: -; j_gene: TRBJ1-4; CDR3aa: CSARDFPNGKLFF; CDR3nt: TGCAGTGCTCGGGACTTCCCTAATGGAAAACTGTTTTTT
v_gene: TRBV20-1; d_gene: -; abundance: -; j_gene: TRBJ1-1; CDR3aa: CSARDNIWNTEAFF; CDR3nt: TGCAGTGCTAGAGATAATATTTGGAACACTGAAGCTTTCTTT
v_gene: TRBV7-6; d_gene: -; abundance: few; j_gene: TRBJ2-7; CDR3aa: CASRPKLGGNYEQYF; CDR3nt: TGTGCCAGCAGACCGAAACTGGGCGGGAACTACGAGCAGTACTTC
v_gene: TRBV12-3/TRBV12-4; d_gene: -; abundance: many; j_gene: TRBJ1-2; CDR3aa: CASREMAGYTF; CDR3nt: TGTGCCAGCAGGGAAATGGCTGGCTACACCTTC
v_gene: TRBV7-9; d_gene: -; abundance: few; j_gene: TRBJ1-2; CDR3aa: CASSLASVASRGYTF; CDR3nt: TGTGCCAGCAGCTTAGCGTCAGTCGCGAGTAGGGGCTACACCTTC
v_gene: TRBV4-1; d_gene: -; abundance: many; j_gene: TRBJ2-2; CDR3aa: CASSQDRGIGELFF; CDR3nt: TGCGCCAGCAGCCAAGACAGGGGAATCGGGGAGCTGTTTTTT
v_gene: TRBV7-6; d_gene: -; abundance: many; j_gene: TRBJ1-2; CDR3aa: CASSLGYYGYTF; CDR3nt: TGTGCCAGCAGCTTAGGGTACTATGGCTACACCTTC
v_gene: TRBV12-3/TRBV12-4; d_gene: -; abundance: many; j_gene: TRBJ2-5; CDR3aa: CASSFDWETQYF; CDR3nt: TGTGCCAGCAGTTTCGACTGGGAGACCCAGTACTTC
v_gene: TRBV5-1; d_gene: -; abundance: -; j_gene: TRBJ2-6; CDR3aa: CACGQGMASGANVLTF; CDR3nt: TGCGCCTGCGGCCAAGGGATGGCCTCTGGGGCCAACGTCCTGACTTTC
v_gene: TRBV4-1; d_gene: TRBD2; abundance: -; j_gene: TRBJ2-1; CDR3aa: CASSHAGTITNEQFF; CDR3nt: TGCGCCAGCAGCCATGCCGGGACTATAACCAATGAGCAGTTCTTC
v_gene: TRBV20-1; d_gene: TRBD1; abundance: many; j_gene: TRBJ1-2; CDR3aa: CSAPWTGGDMSNGYTF; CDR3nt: TGCAGTGCTCCCTGGACAGGGGGGGATATGTCCAACGGCTACACCTTC
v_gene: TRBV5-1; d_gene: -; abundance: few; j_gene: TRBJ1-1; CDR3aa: CASSWTTENTEAFF; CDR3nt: TGCGCCAGCAGCTGGACTACAGAAAACACTGAAGCTTTCTTT
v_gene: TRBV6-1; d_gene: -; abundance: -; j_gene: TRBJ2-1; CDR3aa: CASSETGYNEQFF; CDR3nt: TGTGCCAGCAGTGAGACAGGCTACAATGAGCAGTTCTTC
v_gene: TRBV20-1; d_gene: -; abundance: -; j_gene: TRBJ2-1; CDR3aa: CSATGPGEYNEQFF; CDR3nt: TGCAGTGCTACGGGTCCCGGGGAATACAATGAGCAGTTCTTC
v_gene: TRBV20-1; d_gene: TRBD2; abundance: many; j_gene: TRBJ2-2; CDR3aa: CSATLSGRETGELFF; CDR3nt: TGCAGTGCTACCCTAAGCGGGAGAGAAACCGGGGAGCTGTTTTTT
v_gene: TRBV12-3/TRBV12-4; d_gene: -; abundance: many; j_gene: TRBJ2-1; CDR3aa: CASSLGSAATGNEQFF; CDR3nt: TGTGCCAGCAGTTTAGGAAGTGCCGCAACGGGCAATGAGCAGTTCTTC
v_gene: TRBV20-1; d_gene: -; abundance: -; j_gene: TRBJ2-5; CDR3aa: CSASDWARQETQYF; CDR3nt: TGCAGTGCCAGCGACTGGGCTAGACAAGAGACCCAGTACTTC
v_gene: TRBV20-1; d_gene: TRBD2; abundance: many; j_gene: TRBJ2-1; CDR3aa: CSARPGGAYNEQFF; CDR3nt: TGCAGTGCTAGACCGGGAGGGGCCTACAATGAGCAGTTCTTC